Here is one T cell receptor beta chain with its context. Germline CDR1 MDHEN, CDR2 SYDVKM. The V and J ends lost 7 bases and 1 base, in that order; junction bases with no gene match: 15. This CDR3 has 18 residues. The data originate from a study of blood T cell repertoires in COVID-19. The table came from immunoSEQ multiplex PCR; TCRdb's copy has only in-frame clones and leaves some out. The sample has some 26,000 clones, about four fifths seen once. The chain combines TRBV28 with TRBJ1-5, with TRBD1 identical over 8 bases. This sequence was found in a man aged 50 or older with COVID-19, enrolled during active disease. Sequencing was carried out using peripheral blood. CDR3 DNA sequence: TGTGCCAGCACCCCCGGACAGGGTACCTATAGGAGCAATCAGCCCCAGCATTTT. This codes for CASTPGQGTYRSNQPQHF.